What follows is one T cell receptor (beta chain) and its context. Its antigen is currently unknown. V lost 4 bases, J lost 10 bases, and 13 bases lay in between. The CDR3 is made up of 12 amino acids. Germline assignment: CDR1 SGHDN and CDR2 FVKESK. This sample stems from a study of PD-1 blockade in classical Hodgkin lymphoma. Study-level points and caveats: Repertoire differences lack defined causes, possibly disease activity or prior therapy. According to reports, newly diagnosed patients had lower baseline TCR diversity than healthy donors, and relapsed/refractory patients had lower baseline TCR diversity still.

Method: immunoSEQ multiplex PCR; TCRdb's copy keeps in-frame clones and lacks some. The data hold under 35,000 clones, with about 88% observed a single time. Time point reported: newly diagnosed, previously untreated cHL patient sample. Thawed PBMCs yielded CD4+ T cells through magnetic negative selection. PBMCs from patients with newly diagnosed, untreated classical Hodgkin lymphoma served as a comparison group for the relapsed/refractory trial patients. The TCR originated in a human donor with classical Hodgkin lymphoma. The gene calls are TRBV14 and TRBJ1-1; D gene unclear. The sequenced sample was CD4+ T cells from blood. The CDR3 here is CASSRGGWSAFF. As DNA, the CDR3 is TGTGCCAGCAGCCGAGGAGGATGGTCAGCTTTCTTT.